The entry below describes one T cell receptor (beta chain). CDR1 and CDR2 (germline): LGHDT, YNNKEL (reference sequence). CDR3 length: 15 amino acids. The sample belongs to a study of monozygotic twins with inflammatory bowel disease. UMIs bearing a 6-nucleotide sample barcode were added through template switching. After re-calling the 5' RACE reads, TCRdb lists one entry per CDR3 protein, DNA absent. The sample's table shows fewer than 200,000 distinct CDR3 sequences. The sample taken for sequencing was blood. The V gene is TRBV3-1, the J gene TRBJ2-1. The sequence came from a human donor with ulcerative colitis or Crohn's disease, or a healthy co-twin of an affected twin (not recorded which). The CDR3 spells CASSQNNGPYNEQFF.